A selection of T cell receptor beta chains follows, all from one sample in a study of cytomegalovirus exposure and HLA in healthy donors. TCRdb's copy holds only in-frame clones and misses some; the assay was immunoSEQ multiplex PCR. Of approximately 89,000 clones listed, 81% are singletons. Sequencing used PBMCs. The receptor set was obtained from a human donor in good health. CDR3s include the opening cysteine and the closing phenylalanine or tryptophan. The D gene is left open where the match is weak. Expanded clones are given a class, and other clones once, few, many or no size at all.

-,TRBJ2-1,TRBV5-1,TRBD1,TGCGCCAGCAGCTTGGCCGAACAGGGGTACTACAATGAGCAGTTCTTC,CASSLAEQGYYNEQFF
-,TRBJ1-4,TRBV28,TRBD1,TGTGCCAGCAGACCGCTGGACAGGGCTGGTGAAAAACTGTTTTTT,CASRPLDRAGEKLFF
-,TRBJ2-7,TRBV4-3,TRBD1,TGCGCCAGCAGCCTCGACAGGGGGCTTTACGAGCAGTACTTC,CASSLDRGLYEQYF
-,TRBJ2-7,TRBV30,-,TGTGCCTGGAGGTGGAGAGACTCCTACGAGCAGTACTTC,CAWRWRDSYEQYF
-,TRBJ2-7,TRBV1,-,TGCACCAGCAGCCAAGCCAGCGGGAGTATCGCCCGGGGCTTCTCCGAGCAGTACTTC,CTSSQASGSIARGFSEQYF
-,TRBJ1-4,TRBV7-9,-,TGTGCCAGCAGCTTAGAGCGGCCGAAACTGTTTTTT,CASSLERPKLFF
-,TRBJ2-3,TRBV15,-,TGTGCCACCAGCAGAGGAGGGGCGGGATATAGCACAGATACGCAGTATTTT,CATSRGGAGYSTDTQYF
-,TRBJ1-2,TRBV5-4,-,TGTGCCAGCAGCTTGGTCGATCAGGGTTATGGCTACACCTTC,CASSLVDQGYGYTF
-,TRBJ2-1,TRBV5-1,TRBD1,TGCGCCAGCAGCACCCAACAGGGGGAGGACAATGAGCAGTTCTTC,CASSTQQGEDNEQFF
once,TRBJ2-3,TRBV6-6,-,TGTGCCAGCAGTTCCGTCACAGATACGCAGTATTTT,CASSSVTDTQYF
once,TRBJ2-3,TRBV19,TRBD1,TGTGCCAGTAGTGGTAGGACAGGGGTCGGGGCAGATACGCAGTATTTT,CASSGRTGVGADTQYF
-,TRBJ1-2,TRBV27,TRBD1,TGTGCCAGCAGACCACTATTGAGGACAGGGGTCCGGTATGGCTACACCTTC,CASRPLLRTGVRYGYTF
-,TRBJ1-2,TRBV5-8,TRBD1,TGTGCCAGCAGCACCCCGGGACAGTTCTATGGCTACACCTTC,CASSTPGQFYGYTF
few,TRBJ2-7,TRBV4-3,TRBD2,TGCGCCAGCAGCCAGAACCTAGCGGAGAGCTCCTACGAGCAGTACTTC,CASSQNLAESSYEQYF
-,TRBJ1-1,TRBV5-4,TRBD1,TGTGCCAGCAACTGGGACAGGGCGGACACTGAAGCTTTCTTT,CASNWDRADTEAFF
-,TRBJ2-3,TRBV7-9,-,TGTGCCAGCAGCTTAGATTACCGAGGGCATAGCACAGATACGCAGTATTTT,CASSLDYRGHSTDTQYF
-,TRBJ2-7,TRBV5-1,TRBD2,TGCGCCAGCAGCTCCTCTAGCGGAAAGTCCTACGAGCAGTACTTC,CASSSSSGKSYEQYF
-,TRBJ2-3,TRBV28,TRBD2,TGTGCCAGCAGCCTGGGACTAGCGGGAGTGGTGGTTTTAGCAGATACGCAGTATTTT,CASSLGLAGVVVLADTQYF
-,TRBJ1-1,TRBV27,-,TGTGCCAGCAGTTTATCGAGGGTGAACACTGAAGCTTTCTTT,CASSLSRVNTEAFF
-,TRBJ2-7,TRBV28,-,TGTGCCAGCAGTTCCGGCGCTTTGGTCGGGGGTGGGGAGCAGTACTTC,CASSSGALVGGGEQYF
-,TRBJ2-3,TRBV5-5,TRBD1,TGTGCCAGCAGCTTACAGGGGGTGAGTGGAGATACGCAGTATTTT,CASSLQGVSGDTQYF
-,TRBJ1-1,TRBV28,TRBD1,TGTGCCAGCAGTTCCAGACAGGGGGCGAACACTGAAGCTTTCTTT,CASSSRQGANTEAFF
-,TRBJ2-5,TRBV2,-,TGTGCCAGCAGTGAAGTTCGTGGAGGGACCCAGTACTTC,CASSEVRGGTQYF
-,TRBJ2-5,TRBV28,-,TGTGCCGGAGGAGGGGCTTACGGGAATCCCAGGACCCAGTACTTC,CAGGGAYGNPRTQYF
few,TRBJ2-7,TRBV5-8,-,TGTGCCAGCAATTTCCAGCGCTACGAGCAGTACTTC,CASNFQRYEQYF
-,TRBJ2-7,TRBV28,TRBD1,TGTGCCAGCTTCCCTCCCGGGACAGGGATGGGCGAGCAGTACTTC,CASFPPGTGMGEQYF
many,TRBJ1-1,TRBV6-1,TRBD1,TGTGCCAGCACTCTCGGGACAGGGGCAGATGAAGCTTTCTTT,CASTLGTGADEAFF
few,TRBJ2-1,TRBV7-2,TRBD2,TGTGCCAGTCAGGGAGGACTAGCGAACGATGAGCAGTTCTTC,CASQGGLANDEQFF
-,TRBJ1-4,TRBV5-1,-,TGCGCCAGCAGCTTGAGCACAACTAATGAAAAACTGTTTTTT,CASSLSTTNEKLFF
-,TRBJ2-1,TRBV7-3,TRBD2,TGTGCCAGCAGCTTAAATACCGGGACTAGCAATGAGCAGTTCTTC,CASSLNTGTSNEQFF
-,TRBJ2-1,TRBV19,TRBD2,TGTGCCAGTAGTATAGTCTGGGGGCCTAGCGGGAGGTACGAGCAGTTCTTC,CASSIVWGPSGRYEQFF
-,TRBJ2-3,TRBV6-1,TRBD2,TGTGCCAGCAGTGACATGCGGGGGGGCACAGATACGCAGTATTTT,CASSDMRGGTDTQYF
-,TRBJ1-2,TRBV28,-,TGTGCCAGCAGTGGGGGTATGGGACAAGGATTCTCTGGCTACACCTTC,CASSGGMGQGFSGYTF
once,TRBJ2-2,TRBV9,TRBD2,TGTGCCAGCAGCGTAGAGGGGTTTCGACTAGCGGGGGGTTACGGGGAGCTGTTTTTT,CASSVEGFRLAGGYGELFF
-,TRBJ2-7,TRBV7-2,TRBD1,TGTGCCAGCAGCTGGGACAGGGGGAACTACGAGCAGTACTTC,CASSWDRGNYEQYF
-,TRBJ1-1,TRBV7-9,-,TGTGCCAGCAGCTTCAGATACACTGAAGCTTTCTTT,CASSFRYTEAFF
-,TRBJ2-1,TRBV29-1,TRBD2,TGCAGCTCTCGAGGGAGCGGGAGGGGAGGGAGGAATGAGCAGTTCTTC,CSSRGSGRGGRNEQFF
-,TRBJ2-5,TRBV7-5,-,TGTGTCAGAAGCTTATGGACAGGGGATGACCAAGAGACCCAGTACTTC,CVRSLWTGDDQETQYF
-,TRBJ1-2,TRBV28,TRBD1,TGTGCCAGCAGTTTAGGAGGACAGGGGGGCTACACCTTC,CASSLGGQGGYTF
once,TRBJ1-2,TRBV11-2,-,TGTGCCAGCACCCGAGATGGGGGGAAAAACTATGGCTACACCTTC,CASTRDGGKNYGYTF
-,TRBJ2-5,TRBV18,-,TGTGCCAGCTCACCAGGGCTACAAGAGACCCAGTACTTC,CASSPGLQETQYF
-,TRBJ1-2,TRBV7-8,-,TGTGCCAGCAGCTTAGCAGCAGCGACTAACTATGGCTACACCTTC,CASSLAAATNYGYTF
-,TRBJ2-2,TRBV21-1,-,TGTGCCAGCAGCAAAGGGCAGGGCCCCACCGGGGAGCTGTTTTTT,CASSKGQGPTGELFF
-,TRBJ2-2,TRBV7-3,-,TGTGCCAGCAGCCCCACGCTAAGCGCCGGGGAGCTGTTTTTT,CASSPTLSAGELFF
-,TRBJ2-1,TRBV7-6,-,TGTGCCAGCAGCTTAGTAAGCGGGTCTAGCTCCTACAATGAGCAGTTCTTC,CASSLVSGSSSYNEQFF
few,TRBJ2-2,TRBV5-1,TRBD2,TGCGCCAGCACCCCGGGGGGGGCAGGCGGGGAGCTGTTTTTT,CASTPGGAGGELFF
few,TRBJ1-1,TRBV4-1,-,TGCGCCAGCAGCCAAGATCCCCACGCGGGGAACACTGAAGCTTTCTTT,CASSQDPHAGNTEAFF
-,TRBJ2-1,TRBV11-3,-,TGTGCCAGCCGCGGGACGAACAATGAGCAGTTCTTC,CASRGTNNEQFF
-,TRBJ2-2,TRBV5-6,TRBD2,TGTGCCAGCAGCTTGATTGGTAGCGGGAGATGGACCGGGGAGCTGTTTTTT,CASSLIGSGRWTGELFF
-,TRBJ1-2,TRBV30,-,TGTGCCTGGAGTTCGACCTCAGGGGTATATGGCTACACCTTC,CAWSSTSGVYGYTF
-,TRBJ2-1,TRBV6-7,-,TGTGCCAGCAGTTACTCGCTGGGAGGTGGCGATGAGCAGTTCTTC,CASSYSLGGGDEQFF
-,TRBJ2-7,TRBV11-3,-,TGTGCCAGCAGCGAGAGATTTTCCTACGAGCAGTACTTC,CASSERFSYEQYF
once,TRBJ2-5,TRBV7-3,-,TGTGCCAGCAGCCTTATAGCGTCAGGGACCCAGTACTTC,CASSLIASGTQYF
-,TRBJ1-2,TRBV5-1,-,TGCGCCAGCAGCTTAGGTCAGGGGTACGAAACCGCCTATGGCTGCACCTTC,CASSLGQGYETAYGCTF
-,TRBJ1-1,TRBV4-2,-,TGTGCCAGCAGCCCCGCGCACCCCATGAACACTGAAGCTTTCTTT,CASSPAHPMNTEAFF
-,TRBJ2-1,TRBV5-4,-,TGTGCCAGCAGCGTGGACCTAGCGGAGCAGTTCTTC,CASSVDLAEQFF
-,TRBJ2-1,TRBV4-1,TRBD1,TGCGCCAGCAGCCAAGGACAACCCTCGACAGGGTATTTCTACTACAATGAGCAGTTCTTC,CASSQGQPSTGYFYYNEQFF
-,TRBJ2-1,TRBV19,-,TGTGCCAGTAGGAAGTCAGGGGCGGATGAGCAGTTCTTC,CASRKSGADEQFF
-,TRBJ2-1,TRBV19,TRBD2,TGTGCCAGTAGGGGACTAGCGGTATATTACAATGAGCAGTTCTTC,CASRGLAVYYNEQFF
once,TRBJ1-1,TRBV27,-,TGTGCCAGCAGTTTCTCAGGGGCCCGTGAAGCTTTCTTT,CASSFSGAREAFF